Below, 20 T cell receptor beta chains from the same sample are listed, as sequenced in a study of shared clonotypes between healthy human individuals. TCRdb keeps only in-frame clones here, not all; method: immunoSEQ multiplex PCR. The sample contains some 1,100,000 clones, about 80% of which appear only once. Sequencing was performed on memory CD4+ T cells from PBMCs. Described subset: CD45RA-negative fraction. The receptors were sampled from a man aged 18 to 35 in good health. Some clones in this sample may be carry-over from other donors' samples.

This sequence joins TRBV5-6 and TRBJ2-7; unclear D gene. V lost 3 bases to trimming and J lost 6 bases, with 10 bases between them. This CDR3 region has 12 residues. The germline CDR1 and CDR2 sequences are SGHDT and YYEEEE. The CDR3 DNA reads as TGTGCCAGCAGCTCCGGGCCGGGCGAGCAGTACTTC. Protein product: CASSSGPGEQYF.

The genes are TRBV15 and TRBJ1-1; D is uncertain. The CDR3 is 11 residues long. V was cut by 1 base and J by 11 bases, with 8 bases left in between. CDR1 is LNHNV, CDR2 YYDKDF, per germline (reference sequence). The CDR3 DNA is TGTGCCACCAGCAGAGGCTCGGCGGCTTTCTTT. It encodes CATSRGSAAFF.

The chain carries TRBV11-2 and TRBJ2-7; no clear D. The CDR3 runs to 15 residues. Germline V gives CDR1 SGHAT, CDR2 FQNNGV. Trimming pared 0 bases from V and 5 bases from J, leaving 14 bases between. The CDR3: CASSLDMFLIHEQYF. The CDR3 nucleotides are TGTGCCAGCAGCTTAGATATGTTCTTAATCCACGAGCAGTACTTC.

This clone showed up just once. This chain links TRBV27 with TRBJ1-5, with 9 bases matching TRBD1. The CDR3 loop spans 16 amino acids. Per the germline V gene, CDR1 is MNHEY and CDR2 is SMNVEV (reference sequence). Trimming cost V 6 bases and J 2 bases; bases outside gene matches: 8. The CDR3 DNA sequence: TGTGCCAGCAGGCCGGGACAGGGTTGGGGCAATCAGCCCCAGCATTTT. As protein: CASRPGQGWGNQPQHF.

The rearrangement joins TRBV10-3 to TRBJ1-2, with a possible D match to TRBD1 (6 bases). The CDR3 loop spans 14 amino acids. From germline, CDR1 is ENHRY and CDR2 SYGVKD. Trimming took 7 bases from V and 2 from J, leaving 14 bases between them. The CDR3 sequence: CAITRTDENYGYTF. DNA for the CDR3: TGTGCCATCACCCGGACAGACGAAAACTATGGCTACACCTTC.

The chain has TRBV28 and TRBJ2-5, with D possibly TRBD2 on 5 matching bases. Per germline, CDR1 MDHEN and CDR2 SYDVKM. The CDR3 contains 17 residues. Trimming stripped 6 bases from V and 5 bases from J, with 25 bases between. The CDR3 reads CASRPFGQLEFLETQYF. The CDR3, as DNA: TGTGCCAGCAGACCCTTCGGGCAACTAGAGTTTTTGGAGACCCAGTACTTC.

This clone appeared a few times. One junction end disagrees with the germline gene, perhaps due to a read error. The rearrangement links TRBV7-8 to TRBJ1-1; 7 nucleotides align to TRBD1. The CDR3 consists of 14 residues. Germline values: CDR1 SGHVS, CDR2 FQNEAQ. In nucleotides, the CDR3 is TGTGCGAGCAGGAGACAGGGATTGAACACTGAAGCTTTCTTT. It codes for CASRRQGLNTEAFF.

This clone appeared a few times. The V call is TRBV2, the J call TRBJ1-1, with no clear D. Germline CDR1 is SNHLY and CDR2 is FYNNEI. The CDR3 covers 11 residues. Between the trimmed V and J ends, which lost 4 bases and 5 bases, there was a span of 5 bases. DNA for the CDR3: TGTGCCAGCAGTGTTAGAACTGAAGCTTTCTTT. Protein sequence: CASSVRTEAFF.

V and J are TRBV7-7 and TRBJ2-2, with D maybe TRBD2 (6 bases). Between the trimmed V and J ends, which lost 5 bases and 6 bases, there was a span of 13 bases. CDR3 length: 14 residues. Germline assignment: CDR1 SSHAT and CDR2 FNYEAQ (reference sequence). CDR3 nucleotide sequence: TGTGCCAGCAGCAGGGACTCGAGCTCCGGGGAGCTGTTTTTT. It specifies CASSRDSSSGELFF.

This clone is a singleton in its sample. Other DNA sequences in this sample translate to the same CDR3. This chain links TRBV15 with TRBJ1-3; 7 nucleotides agree with TRBD1. This CDR3 contains 16 residues. J lost 2 bases, V lost 1 base, and 5 bases had no gene match. Germline CDR1 LNHNV, CDR2 YYDKDF (reference sequence). Here the CDR3 DNA reads TGTGCCACCAGCAGAGGAGGGGGCGCGGCTGGAAACACCATATATTTT. Its translation is CATSRGGGAAGNTIYF.

This clone was picked up many times. The chain combines TRBV21-1 with TRBJ2-7; TRBD1 is the table's D call, not checked against the DNA. TRBV21-1 is a recognized pseudogene. CDR3 length equals 13 residues. The CDR3 DNA reads TGTGCCAGCAGCAAAGCGCACAGGTACGAGCAGTACTTC. As protein: CASSKAHRYEQYF.

The genes are TRBV7-8 and TRBJ2-2; TRBD2 might be the D (5 bases). Trimming stripped 1 base from V and 6 bases from J, with 9 bases between. Germline V lookup: CDR1 SGHVS, CDR2 FQNEAQ. The CDR3 loop spans 14 amino acids. CDR3 loop: CASSLVRSAGELFF. In nucleotides, the CDR3 is TGTGCCAGCAGCTTAGTTCGTAGCGCCGGGGAGCTGTTTTTT.

This chain connects TRBV5-1 to TRBJ1-1, with unresolved D. V lost 3 bases and J lost 1, with 10 bases in between. Germline V CDR1 and CDR2: SGHRS, YFSETQ. This CDR3 is built from 14 residues. The CDR3: CASSYRTENTEAFF. In DNA, the CDR3 is TGCGCCAGCAGCTACCGGACGGAGAACACTGAAGCTTTCTTT.

The gene calls are TRBV5-4 and TRBJ1-2, with D hard to call. The germline V and J ends were trimmed by 0 bases and 4 bases, with 10 bases remaining between them. CDR3 size: 14 residues. Germline CDR1 SGHNT, CDR2 YYREEE (reference sequence). The CDR3 sequence: CASSLDSHPYGYTF. The CDR3 DNA is TGTGCCAGCAGCTTGGACAGCCACCCCTATGGCTACACCTTC.

In DNA form, the CDR3 reads TGTGCCAGCAGCTTGTGGGAGCAAAACATTCAGTACTTC. Encoded protein: CASSLWEQNIQYF. V and J are TRBV5-4 and TRBJ2-4; tentative D call: TRBD2 (5 bases). Trimming removed 1 base from V and 5 bases from J, with 7 bases in between. The CDR3 runs 13 residues. Germline V gene lookup returns CDR1 SGHNT and CDR2 YYREEE (reference sequence). Full variable domain (remainder filled in from reference TRBV5-4 and TRBJ2-4): ETGVTQSPTHLIKTRGQQVTLRCSSQSGHNTVSWYQQALGQGPQFIFQYYREEENGRGNFPPRFSGLQFPNYSSELNVNALELDDSALYLCASSLWEQNIQYFGAGTRLSVL.

The V and J genes are TRBV5-1 and TRBJ1-4, with a tentative D call TRBD1 (6 bases). Germline CDR1 SGHRS, CDR2 YFSETQ. Between the trimmed V and J ends, which lost 1 base and 8 bases, there was a span of 12 bases. This CDR3 is 14 amino acids long. The CDR3 DNA reads as TGCGCCAGCAGCTTGAGGCAGGGGTTGGAAAAACTGTTTTTT. This sequence encodes CASSLRQGLEKLFF.

To note about this clone: The same CDR3 also results from other DNA sequences found in this sample. The chain combines TRBV7-2 with TRBJ1-2; D may be TRBD1 (6 bases). Per the germline V gene, CDR1 is SGHTA and CDR2 is FQGNSA. Trimming pared 5 bases from V and 2 bases from J, leaving 9 bases between. There are 13 residues in the CDR3. Here the CDR3 DNA reads TGTGCCAGCAGCCCACAGGGCAACTATGGCTACACCTTC. Translation: CASSPQGNYGYTF.

V and J are TRBV6-1 and TRBJ2-5; 13 bases match TRBD2. Per the germline V gene, CDR1 is MNHNS and CDR2 is SASEGT. The junction had 10 bases not matched to a gene; V was cut back by 4 bases and J by 5 bases. The length of the CDR3 is 17 residues. The CDR3 sequence: CASSAPTTSGRRETQYF. CDR3 coding DNA: TGTGCCAGCAGTGCCCCAACGACTAGCGGGAGGAGGGAGACCCAGTACTTC.

The chain uses TRBV6-6 and TRBJ2-5, with 7 nucleotides matching TRBD1. The end of the DNA fits TRBJ2-7 better, so the J call may be wrong. The CDR3 totals 14 residues. Germline CDR1 MNHNY, CDR2 SVGAGI (reference sequence). Written as DNA, the CDR3 is TGTGCCAGCAGCTCACGACAGGGTACCTACGAGCAGTACTTC. Amino acid sequence: CASSSRQGTYEQYF.

V usage is TRBV9 and J usage is TRBJ1-2, with D possibly being TRBD1 (5 bases). There are 13 residues in the CDR3. With 0 bases removed from V and 3 bases from J, the gap between germline ends came to 6 bases. Germline CDR1 and CDR2: SGDLS and YYNGEE. The CDR3 region is CASSVEQDYGYTF. CDR3 coding DNA: TGTGCCAGCAGCGTAGAACAGGACTATGGCTACACCTTC.